These 12 T cell receptor beta chains were sequenced from one sample in a study of blood T cell repertoires in COVID-19. Sequenced by immunoSEQ multiplex PCR; TCRdb stores in-frame clones only, minus some. This sample has roughly 82,000 clones; approximately 82% occur once, and the top ten carry about 10%. Sequencing was done on a sample of peripheral blood. Receptors were obtained from a man aged 55 to 70 with acute or convalescent COVID-19.

This clone was seen only once. J is TRBJ1-4 and V is TRBV30, with D tentatively TRBD1 (6 bases). Germline V lookup: CDR1 GTSNPN, CDR2 SVGIG (reference sequence). This CDR3 region has 15 residues. V was pared by 2 bases and J by 2 bases, with 12 bases between. CDR3 residues: CAWSFQQGTNEKLFF. As DNA, the CDR3 is TGTGCCTGGAGTTTTCAACAGGGCACTAATGAAAAACTGTTTTTT.

V is TRBV19 and J is TRBJ1-1; tentatively, D is TRBD1 (6 bases). The V gene lost 5 bases and the J gene lost 3 bases, with 16 bases spanning the gap. Germline CDR1 reads LNHDA; CDR2 reads SQIVND (reference sequence). There are 15 residues in the CDR3. This CDR3 is CASSPAGAEDTEAFF. Here the CDR3 DNA reads TGTGCCAGTAGTCCCGCGGGGGCTGAGGACACTGAAGCTTTCTTT.

The chain recombines TRBV6-5 with TRBJ1-4; D is unresolved. Germline V gene sequence: CDR1 MNHEY, CDR2 SVGAGI. The germline V and J ends were trimmed by 7 bases and 4 bases, with 13 bases remaining between them. The CDR3 is 14 amino acids. CDR3 region: CASTGSQLNEKLFF. CDR3 DNA sequence: TGTGCCAGCACAGGATCACAGCTTAATGAAAAACTGTTTTTT.

V and J are TRBV6-5 and TRBJ1-5; TRBD1 aligns across 9 bases. The length of the CDR3 is 15 residues. Germline loops: CDR1 MNHEY, CDR2 SVGAGI. The junction had 7 bases not matched to a gene; V was cut back by 6 bases and J by 4 bases. In DNA form, the CDR3 reads TGTGCCAGCAGCCGACAGGGGGTTGGGAATCAGCCCCAGCATTTT. It yields the protein CASSRQGVGNQPQHF.

This clone has a single count. The gene calls are TRBV11-2 and TRBJ1-5; no firm D call. CDR1 is SGHAT, CDR2 FQNNGV, per germline. V lost 0 bases, J lost 4 bases, and 4 bases lay in between. This CDR3 is 13 amino acids long. The CDR3 DNA follows: TGTGCCAGCAGCTTAGATCTAAATCAGCCCCAGCATTTT. It yields the protein CASSLDLNQPQHF.

The chain couples TRBV5-1 to TRBJ1-1; D is undetermined. The V gene's germline CDR1 is SGHRS and CDR2 YFSETQ. V was trimmed by 4 bases and J by 4 bases, leaving 26 bases between them. This CDR3 has 18 residues. CDR3 in amino acids: CASSRNPQTYEGGTEAFF. CDR3 in DNA: TGCGCCAGCAGCCGAAACCCACAGACCTATGAGGGTGGCACTGAAGCTTTCTTT.

The chain links TRBV5-1 to TRBJ2-3; 7 bases map to TRBD1. The ends lost 4 bases at V and 5 bases at J; junction bases unmatched: 7. The CDR3 has 14 amino acids. Germline CDR1 reads SGHRS; CDR2 reads YFSETQ. CDR3 in DNA: TGCGCCAGCAGCCGGATAGGGGGCTTAGATACGCAGTATTTT. It codes for CASSRIGGLDTQYF.

This clone was seen a handful of times. This rearrangement joins TRBV24-1 to TRBJ1-2, with D uncertain. There are 13 residues in the CDR3. Looked up from germline, CDR1 is KGHDR and CDR2 is SFDVKD. V was cut by 5 bases and J by 7 bases, with 13 bases left in between. The chain's CDR3 is CATSVTAGFGYTF. Here the CDR3 DNA reads TGTGCCACCAGTGTAACAGCCGGCTTTGGCTACACCTTC.

The chain links TRBV7-2 to TRBJ2-1; 8 bases line up with TRBD1. J was trimmed by 0 bases and V by 5 bases; bases with no gene match: 3. The CDR3 runs to 15 residues. Per the germline V gene, CDR1 is SGHTA and CDR2 is FQGNSA. CDR3 sequence: CASSEGQASYNEQFF. CDR3 DNA sequence: TGTGCCAGCAGCGAGGGACAGGCCTCCTACAATGAGCAGTTCTTC. Full variable domain (rest looked up from reference TRBV7-2 and TRBJ2-1): GAGVSQSPSNKVTEKGKDVELRCDPISGHTALYWYRQSLGQGLEFLIYFQGNSAPDKSGLPSDRFSAERTGGSVSTLTIQRTQQEDSAVYLCASSEGQASYNEQFFGPGTRLTVL.

The chain couples TRBV10-3 to TRBJ2-3; 16 bases are shared with TRBD2. J was trimmed by 6 bases and V by 0 bases; bases with no gene match: 9. The CDR3 runs to 19 residues. Germline assignment: CDR1 ENHRY and CDR2 SYGVKD. This CDR3 reads CAISESTPGLAGGLDTQYF. In DNA form, the CDR3 reads TGTGCCATCAGTGAGTCGACTCCGGGACTAGCGGGAGGGTTGGATACGCAGTATTTT.

This chain joins TRBV3-1 (or the pseudogene TRBV3-2) and TRBJ2-7, with 8 bases that match TRBD2. The CDR3 extends over 16 amino acids. V shed 6 bases and J 6 bases; nucleotides not matched to a gene: 16. Germline loops: CDR1 LGHDT, CDR2 YNNKEL (reference sequence). CDR3 sequence (DNA): TGTGCCAGCAGTCCTACAATACTAGCGGCGTCAGGCGAGCAGTACTTC. Amino acids: CASSPTILAASGEQYF.

The V call is TRBV3-1 (or the pseudogene TRBV3-2), the J call TRBJ2-5; 14 bases align to TRBD2. Germline CDR1 is LGHDT and CDR2 is YNNKEL (reference sequence). The junction had 9 bases not matched to a gene; V was cut back by 4 bases and J by 5 bases. The CDR3 runs 17 residues. As DNA, the CDR3 is TGTGCCAGCAGCCCCACGAAAGGACTAGCGGGAGGTGAGACCCAGTACTTC. Translating it yields CASSPTKGLAGGETQYF.